This T cell receptor beta chain derives from a study of human T cells and chemical hapten exposure. Study summary: Small volume differences among pooled libraries mainly caused per-sample TCR yield variation. Study-level points and caveats: Compared to controls, expanded TCRs made significantly more large clusters of similar CDR3s.

This clonotype was recorded at least ten times. Its antigen is currently unknown. Methods used by the authors: The number of TCRs in each sample had a median of approximately 99,000 and spanned roughly 23,224 to 750,000. TCRdb reprocessed the RACE reads via MiXCR and lists one record per CDR3 protein. For this entry, the V and J calls and clone size follow TCRdb and not the study's own pipeline. The table records about 83,000 distinct CDR3 sequences, roughly 7.6% of them present only once. Time point noted: patch test 1, 2 weeks after DPC sensitization. Treatment defined: therapeutic diphenylcyclopropenone sensitization with weekly scalp DPC. Germline assignment: CDR1 GTSNPN and CDR2 SVGIG (reference sequence). This CDR3 spans 13 amino acids. With V trimmed by 2 bases and J by 4 bases, 3 bases remained unmatched.

The V call is TRBV30, the J call TRBJ1-1; TRBD1 matches at 8 bases. This receptor was obtained from a woman aged 25 to 45 with alopecia areata. Some clones in this sample may be carry-over from other donors' samples. The sequencing here drew on whole blood, taken in connection with sensitization to the hapten diphenylcyclopropenone (DPC). Written as DNA, the CDR3 is TGTGCCTGGAGTACAACAGGGGGCACTGAAGCTTTCTTT. Amino acid sequence: CAWSTTGGTEAFF.